This T cell receptor (beta chain) originates from a study of blood T cell repertoires in COVID-19. The assay was immunoSEQ multiplex PCR, and TCRdb's table has in-frame clones only and misses some. This table has 250,000 to 350,000 clones, more than 90% appearing once. Cohort 3 donors were reported recovered after two negative PCRs, clearance, or symptom resolution. The sample consisted of PBMCs or T cells enriched from blood (not recorded which). This TCR derives from a man aged 55 to 69 who had recovered from COVID-19.

The CDR3 here is CASSLVPDSQETQYF. The CDR3 DNA sequence: TGTGCCAGCAGCTTAGTACCGGACTCACAAGAGACCCAGTACTTC. The chain links TRBV7-9 to TRBJ2-5, with a possible D match to TRBD2 (5 bases). Looked up from germline, CDR1 is SEHNR and CDR2 is FQNEAQ (reference sequence). This CDR3 comprises 15 residues. V was cut by 1 base and J by 2 bases, with 11 bases left in between. Full variable domain (remainder filled in from reference TRBV7-9 and TRBJ2-5): DTGVSQNPRHKITKRGQNVTFRCDPISEHNRLYWYRQTLGQGPEFLTYFQNEAQLEKSRLLSDRFSAERPKGSFSTLEIQRTEQGDSAMYLCASSLVPDSQETQYFGPGTRLLVL.